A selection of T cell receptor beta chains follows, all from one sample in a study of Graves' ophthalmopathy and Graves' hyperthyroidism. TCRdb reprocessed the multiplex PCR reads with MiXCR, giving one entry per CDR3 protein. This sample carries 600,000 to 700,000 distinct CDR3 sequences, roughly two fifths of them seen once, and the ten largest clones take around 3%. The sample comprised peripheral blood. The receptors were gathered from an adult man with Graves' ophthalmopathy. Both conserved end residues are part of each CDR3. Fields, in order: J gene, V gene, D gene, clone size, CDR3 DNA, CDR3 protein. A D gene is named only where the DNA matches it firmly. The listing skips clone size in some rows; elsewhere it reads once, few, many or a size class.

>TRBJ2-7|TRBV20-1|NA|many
TGCAGTGCTAGATTGGGGGGCGAGCAGTACTTC
CSARLGGEQYF
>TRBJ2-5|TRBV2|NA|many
TGTGCCAGCAGTGTCGGGAGAAGGGAGACCCAGTACTTC
CASSVGRRETQYF
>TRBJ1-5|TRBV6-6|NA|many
TGTGCCGCGGGCGGACTAAGCAATCAGCCCCAGCATTTT
CAAGGLSNQPQHF
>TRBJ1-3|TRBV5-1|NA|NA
TGCGCCAGCAGCGTGGACGCCACCTCTGGAAACACCATATATTTT
CASSVDATSGNTIYF
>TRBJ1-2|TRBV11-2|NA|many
TGTGCCAGCAGCTTAGCGACACCTAACTATGGCTACACCTTC
CASSLATPNYGYTF
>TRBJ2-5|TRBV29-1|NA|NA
TGCAGCTTTAGGGTGGCAGAAGAGACCCAGTACTTC
CSFRVAEETQYF
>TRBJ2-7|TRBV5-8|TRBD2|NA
TGTGCCAGCAGCCCGGGCGGGGGTGCCACCTACGAGCAGTACTTC
CASSPGGGATYEQYF
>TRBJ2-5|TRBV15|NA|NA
TGTGCCACCAGCAGCTCGTGGGGTGGAGTCGGGGAGACCCAGTACTTC
CATSSSWGGVGETQYF
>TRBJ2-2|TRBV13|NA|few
TGTGCCAGCAGCCGGCTAGACAGTATAAACACCGGGGAGCTGTTTTTT
CASSRLDSINTGELFF
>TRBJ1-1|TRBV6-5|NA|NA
TGTGCCAGCAGTTATCTCGTCGGCGGAGACACTGAAGCTTTCTTT
CASSYLVGGDTEAFF
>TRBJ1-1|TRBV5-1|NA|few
TGCGCCAGCAGCTTGACCGCGGGCACTGAAGCTTTCTTT
CASSLTAGTEAFF
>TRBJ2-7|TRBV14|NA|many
TGTGCCAGCACTGCTGTGTCAGCAGGAATACGCGAGCAGTACTTC
CASTAVSAGIREQYF
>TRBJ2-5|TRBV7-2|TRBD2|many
TGTGCCAGCAGCTTAAGGACTAGCGGAGAGACCCAGTACTTC
CASSLRTSGETQYF
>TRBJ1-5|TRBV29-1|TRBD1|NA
TGCAGTCGTGGGACAGGGGGCGATCAGCCCCAGCATTTT
CSRGTGGDQPQHF
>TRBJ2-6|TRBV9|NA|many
TGTGCCAGCAGCCCCCAGGGGGGTGGGGCCAACGTCCTGACTTTC
CASSPQGGGANVLTF
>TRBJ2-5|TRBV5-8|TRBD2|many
TGTGCCAGCAGCTCTAGCGGGAGTGAGACCCAGTACTTC
CASSSSGSETQYF
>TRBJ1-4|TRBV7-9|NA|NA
TGTGCCAGCAGCTCTACCTCGGGGTCCTCTAATGAAAAACTGTTTTTT
CASSSTSGSSNEKLFF
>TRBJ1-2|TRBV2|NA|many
TGTGCCAGCAGTGATAATTCGGGGGAACAGGGCTATGGCTACACCTTC
CASSDNSGEQGYGYTF
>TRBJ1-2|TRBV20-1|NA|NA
TGCAGTGCTAGCAGACTAGCGGGAGGCCACACCTTC
CSASRLAGGHTF
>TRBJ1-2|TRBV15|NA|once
TGTGCCACCAGCAGCCAAGCCCCGCTCTATGGCTACACCTTC
CATSSQAPLYGYTF
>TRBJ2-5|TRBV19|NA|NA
TGTGCCAGTAGTATAGGGGGCGCGGGCGGACAGCCCCAGTACTTC
CASSIGGAGGQPQYF
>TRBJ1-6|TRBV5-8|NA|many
TGTGCCAGCAGCTTGGATATTCGGCGGAATTCACCCCTCCACTTT
CASSLDIRRNSPLHF
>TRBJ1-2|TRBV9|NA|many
TGTGCCAGCAGCGCCCAGGGGACCTATGGCTACACCTTC
CASSAQGTYGYTF
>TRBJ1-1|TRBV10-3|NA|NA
NA
CAICSARGGGNTEAFF
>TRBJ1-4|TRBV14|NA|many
TGTGCCAGCAGCCAAGCTTTGAGTGAAAAACTGTTTTTT
CASSQALSEKLFF
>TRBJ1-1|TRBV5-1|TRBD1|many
TGCGCCAGCAGCTTGGGACAGGGGAAGATTGAAGCTTTCTTT
CASSLGQGKIEAFF
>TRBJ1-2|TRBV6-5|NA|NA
TGTGCCAGCAGTGAAATCCCCTATGGCTACACCTTC
CASSEIPYGYTF
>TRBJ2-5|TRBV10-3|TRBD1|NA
TGTGCCATCAGTGGCCGGACAGGGTTGGTAGAGACCCAGTACTTC
CAISGRTGLVETQYF
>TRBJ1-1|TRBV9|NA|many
TGTGCCAGCAGCGCGGGACATATGAACACTGAAGCTTTCTTT
CASSAGHMNTEAFF
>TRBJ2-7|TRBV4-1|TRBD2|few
TGCGCCAGCAGCCAGGTACTAGCGGGGATTAAGTCCTACGAGCAGTACTTC
CASSQVLAGIKSYEQYF
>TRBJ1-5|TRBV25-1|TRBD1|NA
TGTGCCAGCAGTGGGACCGGGACAGGGTTTAATAGCAATCAGCCCCAGCATTTT
CASSGTGTGFNSNQPQHF
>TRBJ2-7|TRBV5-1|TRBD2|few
TGCGCCAGCAGCCGAGGGACTAGCGGGAGCAGCTACGAGCAGTACTTC
CASSRGTSGSSYEQYF
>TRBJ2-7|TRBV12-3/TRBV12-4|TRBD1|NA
TGTGCCAGCAGTTCCCAGTTAGGACAGGGAATCTACGAGCAGTACTTC
CASSSQLGQGIYEQYF
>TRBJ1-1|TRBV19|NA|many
TGTGCCAGTAGGTTGGGGATGGTGGCTTTCTTT
CASRLGMVAFF
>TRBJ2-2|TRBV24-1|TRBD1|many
TGTGCCACCAGTGCCGACAGGGCCACGACCGGGGAGCTGTTTTTT
CATSADRATTGELFF
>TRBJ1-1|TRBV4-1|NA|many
TGCGCCAGCAGCCGCGAACCGGGAGCAGGAGCTTTCTTT
CASSREPGAGAFF
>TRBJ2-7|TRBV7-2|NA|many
TGTGCCAGCAGCTTAGCATTCGGCGGTAGTTACGAGCAGTACTTC
CASSLAFGGSYEQYF
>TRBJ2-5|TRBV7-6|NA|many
TGTGCCAGCAGCTTAGGGGGCTTGGGAGAGACCCAGTACTTC
CASSLGGLGETQYF
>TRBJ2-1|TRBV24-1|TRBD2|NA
TGTGCCACCAGTGATTTCTTAGCGGGAGCTGACAATGAGCAGTTCTTC
CATSDFLAGADNEQFF
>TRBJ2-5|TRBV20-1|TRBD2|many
TGCAGTGCTAGAGATTGGTCGGGAGGGGAGACCCAGTACTTC
CSARDWSGGETQYF
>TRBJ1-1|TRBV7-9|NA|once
TGTGCCAGCAATCGTGACGTGGTTTTT
CASNRDVVF
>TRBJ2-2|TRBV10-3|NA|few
TGTGCCAGCAGTCGCCTCCAGGACACCGCGGTCAGGTCATCGGGGGAGCTGTTTTTT
CASSRLQDTAVRSSGELFF
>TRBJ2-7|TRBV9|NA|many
TGTGCCAGCAGCGTAGGTGAGGACCTCTACGAGCAGTACTTC
CASSVGEDLYEQYF
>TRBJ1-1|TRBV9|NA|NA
TGTGCCAGCAGCCCAAATCCCGGGGGGGAGGACACTGAAGCTTTCTTT
CASSPNPGGEDTEAFF
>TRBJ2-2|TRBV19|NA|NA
TGTGCCAGTAACCCGGGACAGAACACCGGGGAGCTGTTTTTT
CASNPGQNTGELFF
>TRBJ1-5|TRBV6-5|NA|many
TGTGCCAGCAGTGGGTCAGGATGGGATCAGCCCCAGCATTTT
CASSGSGWDQPQHF
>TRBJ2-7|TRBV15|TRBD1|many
TGTGCCACCAGCAACCGGGACAGGTTCTACGAGCAGTACTTC
CATSNRDRFYEQYF
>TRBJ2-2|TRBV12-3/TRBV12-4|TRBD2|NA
TGTGCCAGCAGTTTAATAGCGGGGGCCACCGGGGAGCTGTTTTTT
CASSLIAGATGELFF
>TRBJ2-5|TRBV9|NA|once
TGTGCCAGCTCACCGTTAGCTATCCAAGAGACCCAGTACTTC
CASSPLAIQETQYF
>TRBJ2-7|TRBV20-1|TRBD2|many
TGCAGTGCCCGTGGGGGGGAAAAGGTCTACGAGCAGTACTTC
CSARGGEKVYEQYF
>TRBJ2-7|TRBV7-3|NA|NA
TGCCCCAGCAGCCAAGGTACGGGACCCATATACGAGCAGTACTTC
CPSSQGTGPIYEQYF
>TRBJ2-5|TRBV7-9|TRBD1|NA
TGTGCCAGCAGCTTATGGACAGGGGGCGAGGAGACCCAGTACTTC
CASSLWTGGEETQYF
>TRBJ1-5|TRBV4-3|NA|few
TGCGCCAGCAGCCATCACTGGGGAACAGGGCGCTGGGGAAGCAATCAGCCCCAGCATTTT
CASSHHWGTGRWGSNQPQHF
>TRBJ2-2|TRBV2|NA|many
TGTGCCAGCAGTCCACAGGGATCCGGGGAGCTGTTTTTT
CASSPQGSGELFF
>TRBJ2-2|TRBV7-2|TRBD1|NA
TGTGCCAGCAGCACTGGGACAGGGGGCGCATCGGGGGAGCTGTTTTTT
CASSTGTGGASGELFF
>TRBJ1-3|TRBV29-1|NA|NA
TGCAGCGTCGACCAGGGTATAGGAAACACCATATATTTT
CSVDQGIGNTIYF
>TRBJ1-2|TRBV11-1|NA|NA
TGTGCCAGCAGCTCACCGGAGGGCTATGGCTACACCTTC
CASSSPEGYGYTF
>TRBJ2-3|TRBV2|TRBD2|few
TGTGCCAGCAGCCGATGGGCTAGCGGGAGTGTCTCAGATACGCAGTATTTT
CASSRWASGSVSDTQYF
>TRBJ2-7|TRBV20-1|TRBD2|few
TGCAGTGCTAGATCCGGGACTAGCGGGGTACCCTACGAGCAGTACTTC
CSARSGTSGVPYEQYF